These 24 T cell receptor beta chains were sequenced from one sample in a study of blood T cell repertoires in COVID-19. TCRdb keeps only in-frame clones here, not all; method: immunoSEQ multiplex PCR. The sample holds about 190,000 clones, less than 85% seen once. Sequencing was done on a sample of PBMCs or T cells enriched from blood (not recorded which). Source of these receptors: a woman aged 55-69 years with acute COVID-19.

The chain joins TRBV5-4 to TRBJ2-3; TRBD1 matches at 7 bases. The CDR3 spans 13 residues. From germline, CDR1 is SGHNT and CDR2 YYREEE (reference sequence). V trimming: 3 bases; J trimming: 6 bases; junction bases outside the gene matches: 4. As DNA, the CDR3 is TGTGCCAGCAGCTCCGGGACAGTTGATACGCAGTATTTT. It encodes CASSSGTVDTQYF.

This clone has a single count. V gene TRBV9 combines with J gene TRBJ2-5; 15 positions agree with TRBD2. Germline assignment: CDR1 SGDLS and CDR2 YYNGEE. The CDR3 covers 15 residues. The V gene end was trimmed by 7 bases and the J gene end by 3 bases; junction bases not matched to a gene: 4. CDR3 nucleotide sequence: TGTGCCAGCGGGACTAGCGGGAGGAGGGAAGAGACCCAGTACTTC. Translated, it gives CASGTSGRREETQYF.

The chain joins TRBV2 to TRBJ1-2; D uncertain. The CDR3 consists of 11 residues. Trimming took off 7 bases at V and 8 bases at J, with 11 bases between the two ends. CDR1 and CDR2 (germline): SNHLY, FYNNEI. The CDR3 DNA sequence: TGTGCCAGCACGAGGGTTGAAGGCTACACCTTC. Translation gives CASTRVEGYTF. Based on the CDR3 plus reference TRBV2 and TRBJ1-2, the full variable domain is EPEVTQTPSHQVTQMGQEVILRCVPISNHLYFYWYRQILGQKVEFLVSFYNNEISEKSEIFDDQFSVERPDGSNFTLKIRSTKLEDSAMYFCASTRVEGYTFGSGTRLTVV.

This rearrangement joins TRBV7-2 to TRBJ2-7; tentative D call: TRBD1 (6 bases). The CDR3 runs 16 residues. With 2 bases removed from V and 2 bases from J, the gap between germline ends came to 16 bases. The germline V gene has CDR1 SGHTA and CDR2 FQGNSA. The CDR3 DNA sequence: TGTGCCAGCAGCTTATTTTTTGGCAGGGGCACCTACGAGCAGTACTTC. This translates into CASSLFFGRGTYEQYF.

The chain uses TRBV24-1 and TRBJ1-5, with no clear D. The CDR3 sequence is 19 residues long. The V and J ends lost 0 bases and 0 bases respectively, with 17 bases between them. CDR1 is KGHDR and CDR2 is SFDVKD in the germline V gene. As DNA, the CDR3 is TGTGCCACCAGTGATTTGGAGCGGATTCGAGGCTATAGCAATCAGCCCCAGCATTTT. This sequence encodes CATSDLERIRGYSNQPQHF.

The J gene is TRBJ1-1, the V gene TRBV13, with D possibly TRBD1 on 6 matching bases. Germline-derived CDR1 and CDR2 are PRHDT and FYEKMQ (reference sequence). Between the trimmed V and J ends, which lost 4 bases and 8 bases, there was a span of 11 bases. The CDR3 consists of 12 residues. The CDR3 loop reads CASSSRQEEAFF. In DNA form, the CDR3 reads TGTGCCAGCAGCTCCCGACAGGAAGAAGCTTTCTTT.

CDR3 residues: CASTTPPTREAYEQYF. The DNA for the CDR3 is TGTGCCAGCACTACTCCCCCAACCCGAGAGGCCTACGAGCAGTACTTC. The rearrangement uses TRBV3-1 (or the pseudogene TRBV3-2) and TRBJ2-7; D uncertain. The CDR3 runs 16 residues. Germline CDR1 and CDR2: LGHDT and YNNKEL (reference sequence). Trimming shortened V by 7 bases and J by 2 bases, and 21 bases separated the two germline ends.

This chain joins TRBV30 and TRBJ2-7, with a possible D match to TRBD2 (5 bases). The germline V gene encodes CDR1 GTSNPN and CDR2 SVGIG (reference sequence). The V end was cut by 0 bases, the J end by 6 bases, with 12 bases between. There are 13 residues in the CDR3. The CDR3 DNA follows: TGTGCCTGGAGTGTACTAGACCGGGGCGAGCAGTACTTC. It codes for CAWSVLDRGEQYF.

This clone was counted a few times. This chain uses TRBV19 with TRBJ1-2, with D possibly being TRBD1 (5 bases). This CDR3 is 13 amino acids long. Germline V gene sequence: CDR1 LNHDA, CDR2 SQIVND (reference sequence). V was cut by 4 bases and J by 5 bases, with 11 bases left in between. CDR3: CASSTSKGYGYTF. Here the CDR3 DNA reads TGTGCCAGTAGTACGTCCAAGGGGTATGGCTACACCTTC.

This chain joins TRBV27 and TRBJ2-1; 9 bases are a match to TRBD2. The ends lost 0 bases at V and 0 bases at J; junction bases unmatched: 0. The CDR3 spans 16 residues. The germline gives CDR1 MNHEY, CDR2 SMNVEV (reference sequence). CDR3 sequence: CASSLSTSGSYNEQFF. DNA of the CDR3: TGTGCCAGCAGTTTATCGACTAGCGGCTCCTACAATGAGCAGTTCTTC.

To note about this clone: Within the sample, other DNA sequences also encode this same CDR3. The V call is TRBV11-2, the J call TRBJ2-7; TRBD2 matches at 7 bases. Germline loops: CDR1 SGHAT, CDR2 FQNNGV. The CDR3 covers 14 residues. V dropped 0 bases and J dropped 1; count of bases not matched to a gene: 0. CDR3 DNA sequence: TGTGCCAGCAGCTTAGAGGGGGGGTCCTACGAGCAGTACTTC. Its translation: CASSLEGGSYEQYF.

The chain recombines TRBV7-2 with TRBJ1-5; D possibly corresponds to TRBD1 (5 bases). V was shortened by 1 base and J by 0 bases, with 10 bases between the two germline ends. The CDR3 totals 16 residues. Germline assignment: CDR1 SGHTA and CDR2 FQGNSA. This CDR3 is CASSLGRQLSNQPQHF. The CDR3 DNA reads as TGTGCCAGCAGCTTAGGCCGACAGCTTAGCAATCAGCCCCAGCATTTT.

The chain links TRBV30 to TRBJ2-7, with D maybe TRBD2 (6 bases). The CDR3 has 12 amino acids. V lost 4 bases and J lost 0, with 7 bases in between. Germline V gene data show CDR1 as GTSNPN and CDR2 as SVGIG (reference sequence). CDR3 sequence: CAWTGSSYEQYF. CDR3 in DNA: TGTGCCTGGACCGGGAGCTCCTACGAGCAGTACTTC.

This chain joins TRBV7-2 and TRBJ2-1, with 11 bases aligning to TRBD2. V gave up 5 bases and J gave up 1 base; unmatched junction bases: 4. Germline V gene data show CDR1 as SGHTA and CDR2 as FQGNSA. This CDR3 region has 16 residues. The CDR3: CASSTGTSGSYNEQFF. As DNA, the CDR3 is TGTGCCAGCAGCACAGGGACTAGCGGTTCCTACAATGAGCAGTTCTTC. Filled out from reference TRBV7-2 and TRBJ2-1, the complete variable domain reads GAGVSQSPSNKVTEKGKDVELRCDPISGHTALYWYRQSLGQGLEFLIYFQGNSAPDKSGLPSDRFSAERTGGSVSTLTIQRTQQEDSAVYLCASSTGTSGSYNEQFFGPGTRLTVL.

The genes are TRBV11-2 and TRBJ2-7, with 9 bases fitting TRBD1. This CDR3 has 12 amino acids. The trim removed 4 bases at V and 6 bases at J, leaving 1 base unmatched. The germline CDR1 and CDR2 sequences are SGHAT and FQNNGV. The CDR3 here is CASSSGQGEQYV. CDR3 coding DNA: TGTGCCAGCAGCTCGGGACAGGGCGAGCAGTACGTC.

The chain employs TRBV19 and TRBJ2-1; D is possibly TRBD2 (5 bases). In germline, CDR1 is LNHDA, CDR2 SQIVND (reference sequence). The V end lost 7 bases, the J end lost 3 bases, and 13 bases lay between the germline ends. This CDR3 has 14 amino acids. CDR3 amino acids: CASNPAVFYNEQFF. CDR3 DNA: TGTGCCAGTAATCCAGCGGTCTTCTACAATGAGCAGTTCTTC.

The J gene is TRBJ1-1, the V gene TRBV7-2, with TRBD1 as a possible D gene (6 bases). The germline V and J ends were trimmed by 3 bases and 1 base, with 9 bases remaining between them. The CDR3 extends over 14 amino acids. Germline assignment: CDR1 SGHTA and CDR2 FQGNSA. The CDR3 sequence is CASSFRGGNTEAFF. For the CDR3, the DNA is TGTGCCAGCAGCTTCAGAGGGGGGAACACTGAAGCTTTCTTT.

The genes are TRBV7-2 and TRBJ2-2, with 10 bases that match TRBD2. V shed 1 base, J shed 6 bases, and the junction held 5 bases outside the gene matches. The germline gives CDR1 SGHTA, CDR2 FQGNSA. CDR3 length: 16 residues. The CDR3 DNA sequence: TGTGCCAGCAGCTTAGGGTCTAGCGGGAGCCCCGGGGAGCTGTTTTTT. This encodes CASSLGSSGSPGELFF.

The chain combines TRBV3-1 (or the pseudogene TRBV3-2) with TRBJ2-3; TRBD2 might be the D (6 bases). The CDR3 has 12 residues. Germline V lookup: CDR1 LGHDT, CDR2 YNNKEL (reference sequence). The germline V and J ends were trimmed by 0 bases and 13 bases, with 11 bases remaining between them. The CDR3 nucleotides are TGTGCCAGCAGCCAAGAAGGGACTCATGAGTATTTT. It yields the protein CASSQEGTHEYF.

The genes are TRBV7-2 and TRBJ2-5, with 9 bases that match TRBD2. Per germline, CDR1 SGHTA and CDR2 FQGNSA. The V and J ends lost 1 base and 2 bases, in that order; junction bases with no gene match: 8. The CDR3 loop spans 17 amino acids. As DNA, the CDR3 is TGTGCCAGCAGCTTAGGTCCCCCAGCGGGGGGTCAAGAGACCCAGTACTTC. Protein: CASSLGPPAGGQETQYF.

This clone was recorded once. V usage is TRBV5-1 and J usage is TRBJ2-1; D perhaps matches TRBD1 (5 bases). Trimming stripped 0 bases from V and 9 bases from J, with 16 bases between. This CDR3 is 15 amino acids long. CDR1 and CDR2 (germline): SGHRS, YFSETQ. The CDR3 region has the DNA TGCGCCAGCAGCTTGGAGGGGAACGCCCCGCGTGAGCAGTTCTTC. It specifies CASSLEGNAPREQFF. The whole variable domain, remainder taken from reference TRBV5-1 and TRBJ2-1, is KAGVTQTPRYLIKTRGQQVTLSCSPISGHRSVSWYQQTPGQGLQFLFEYFSETQRNKGNFPGRFSGRQFSNSRSEMNVSTLELGDSALYLCASSLEGNAPREQFFGPGTRLTVL.

This clone has only one observation. The chain combines TRBV24-1 with TRBJ1-1; 7 bases agree with TRBD1. The CDR3 has 14 amino acids. CDR1 and CDR2 from the germline V gene are KGHDR and SFDVKD. V was clipped by 7 bases and J by 4 bases; unmatched bases: 8. CDR3 DNA sequence: TGTGCCACCAGGGAGGGGGCGGGCAGCACTGAAGCTTTCTTT. As protein: CATREGAGSTEAFF.

The chain links TRBV10-1 to TRBJ2-3; 7 nucleotides match TRBD2. The CDR3 runs to 15 residues. Trimming at V came to 4 bases and at J to 6 bases, leaving 10 bases not matched to a gene. The germline V gene has CDR1 WNHNN and CDR2 SYGVQD (reference sequence). DNA of the CDR3: TGCGCCAGCAGTGGGGGGGGGACTATCGGCGATACGCAGTATTTT. Its translation: CASSGGGTIGDTQYF.

The chain couples TRBV11-3 to TRBJ2-2, with D possibly called TRBD1 or TRBD2 (5 bases each). V was cut by 5 bases and J by 2 bases, with 18 bases left in between. The length of the CDR3 is 17 residues. Germline assignment: CDR1 SGHNT and CDR2 YENEEA. Here the CDR3 reads CASSLAFGAQNTGELFF. In nucleotides, the CDR3 is TGTGCCAGCAGCCTAGCCTTTGGGGCTCAAAACACCGGGGAGCTGTTTTTT.